The 18 T cell receptor beta chains below come from one sample, sequenced in a study of T cell changes during pregnancy in multiple sclerosis (dated by TCRdb to the late 2010s). Libraries were made using the immunoSEQ multiplex PCR assay. Imported from immuneACCESS, the table was reduced by TCRdb to in-frame sequences with V and J called. These copies leave out some clones; in studies compared against another copy, an unresolved V gene accounts for under half, and the cause of the remainder is not known. Present in this sample are some 80,000 clones, around 94% of which were seen just once. In total, the top ten clones hold less than 0.15% of the sample. The sequencing used CD4+ T cells from peripheral blood mononuclear cells, collected after pregnancy. These receptors all stem from a female donor with multiple sclerosis, enrolled in a pregnancy study.

On this clone itself: Other nucleotide sequences from this sample produce the same CDR3. V usage is TRBV2 and J usage is TRBJ2-1, with no clear D. The CDR3 is 11 residues long. Trimming removed 6 bases at V and 4 bases at J, with 4 bases between. Germline V gene sequence: CDR1 SNHLY, CDR2 FYNNEI. This chain's CDR3 is CASSLYNEQFF. The CDR3 DNA reads as TGTGCCAGCAGCCTTTACAATGAGCAGTTCTTC.

This sequence joins TRBV7-6 and TRBJ2-5; TRBD2 agrees at 12 bases. The J call is in doubt because the DNA end fits TRBJ2-7 better. CDR3 length equals 15 residues. CDR1 is SGHVS and CDR2 is FNYEAQ in the germline V gene. The DNA of the CDR3 is TGTGCCAGCAGCCTGACTAGCGGGGGCACCTACGAGCAGTACTTC. Its protein product is CASSLTSGGTYEQYF.

This rearrangement joins TRBV28 to TRBJ1-5; 9 nucleotides line up with TRBD1. V was pared by 2 bases and J by 3 bases, with 11 bases of the junction left unmatched. The CDR3 is 18 amino acids. Germline CDR1 and CDR2: MDHEN and SYDVKM. The CDR3 reads CASSLAGTGWEYNQPQHF. The CDR3 region has the DNA TGTGCCAGCAGTTTAGCCGGGACAGGGTGGGAGTACAATCAGCCCCAGCATTTT.

The V gene is TRBV19, the J gene TRBJ2-1, with D possibly matching TRBD2 (6 bases). Looked up from germline, CDR1 is LNHDA and CDR2 is SQIVND (reference sequence). CDR3 length equals 17 residues. Trimming cost V 3 bases and J 10 bases, with 25 bases left between them. The CDR3 region is CASSIFPPGTRQREQFF. The DNA for the CDR3 is TGTGCCAGTAGTATTTTTCCTCCTGGGACTCGCCAAAGGGAGCAGTTCTTC.

V is TRBV2 and J is TRBJ2-5; possibly TRBD2 for D (5 bases). The germline V gene has CDR1 SNHLY and CDR2 FYNNEI. The V and J ends lost 1 base and 0 bases respectively, with 6 bases between them. The CDR3 totals 14 residues. The CDR3 region is CASSEGTYQETQYF. The CDR3, as DNA: TGTGCCAGCAGTGAAGGGACTTACCAAGAGACCCAGTACTTC. The variable domain in full, completed from reference TRBV2 and TRBJ2-5, reads EPEVTQTPSHQVTQMGQEVILRCVPISNHLYFYWYRQILGQKVEFLVSFYNNEISEKSEIFDDQFSVERPDGSNFTLKIRSTKLEDSAMYFCASSEGTYQETQYFGPGTRLLVL.

This chain uses TRBV6-5 with TRBJ1-4, with 9 bases fitting TRBD1. Germline CDR1 reads MNHEY; CDR2 reads SVGAGI. The junction had 10 bases not matched to a gene; V was cut back by 4 bases and J by 10 bases. CDR3 length equals 15 residues. CDR3 sequence reads: CASSSPGQGRGKLFF. In DNA, the CDR3 is TGTGCCAGCAGTTCCCCGGGACAGGGAAGAGGAAAACTGTTTTTT.

This chain joins TRBV2 and TRBJ1-1; 12 nucleotides match TRBD1. V was clipped by 1 base and J by 6 bases; unmatched bases: 3. Per the germline V gene, CDR1 is SNHLY and CDR2 is FYNNEI. This CDR3 contains 15 residues. CDR3 sequence: CASSEVGQGAPEAFF. DNA for the CDR3: TGTGCCAGCAGTGAAGTGGGACAGGGGGCGCCTGAAGCTTTCTTT.

V usage is TRBV28 and J usage is TRBJ2-7; a possible D gene is TRBD2 (6 bases). There are 15 residues in the CDR3. Trimming took 4 bases from V and 2 from J, leaving 15 bases between them. Per germline, CDR1 MDHEN and CDR2 SYDVKM. The chain's CDR3 is CASSSLESGAYEQYF. CDR3 nucleotides: TGTGCCAGCAGTTCCTTAGAATCGGGAGCCTACGAGCAGTACTTC. The full variable domain, completed using reference TRBV28 and TRBJ2-7, is DVKVTQSSRYLVKRTGEKVFLECVQDMDHENMFWYRQDPGLGLRLIYFSYDVKMKEKGDIPEGYSVSREKKERFSLILESASTNQTSMYLCASSSLESGAYEQYFGPGTRLTVT.

This sequence joins TRBV28 and TRBJ2-6, with D perhaps TRBD2 (5 bases). CDR1 is MDHEN and CDR2 is SYDVKM in the germline V gene. The CDR3 totals 18 residues. V lost 4 bases, J lost 2 bases, and 18 bases lay in between. CDR3 loop: CASSSILTFGTGANVLTF. The DNA of the CDR3 is TGTGCCAGCAGTTCCATATTGACCTTCGGGACTGGGGCCAACGTCCTGACTTTC. The full variable domain, its missing parts supplied by reference TRBV28 and TRBJ2-6, is DVKVTQSSRYLVKRTGEKVFLECVQDMDHENMFWYRQDPGLGLRLIYFSYDVKMKEKGDIPEGYSVSREKKERFSLILESASTNQTSMYLCASSSILTFGTGANVLTFGAGSRLTVL.

V gene TRBV4-3 combines with J gene TRBJ2-5; 9 bases are shared with TRBD2. The CDR3 is made up of 20 amino acids. Germline V lookup: CDR1 LGHNA, CDR2 YSLEER. J was trimmed by 2 bases and V by 0 bases; bases with no gene match: 16. The CDR3 bases are TGCGCCAGCAGCCAAGATTATGGTATAGGGTCTAGCGGGGCGCAAGAGACCCAGTACTTC. This gives the protein CASSQDYGIGSSGAQETQYF.

The chain recombines TRBV6-1 with TRBJ1-3; 8 bases match TRBD1. The trim removed 4 bases at V and 4 bases at J, leaving 6 bases unmatched. The germline V gene encodes CDR1 MNHNS and CDR2 SASEGT. This CDR3 is 15 amino acids long. In nucleotides, the CDR3 is TGTGCCAGCAGTGGGACAGGGAGACAAGGAAACACCATATATTTT. Its translation is CASSGTGRQGNTIYF.

The V and J genes are TRBV19 and TRBJ2-7; D perhaps matches TRBD2 (6 bases). The length of the CDR3 is 12 residues. Per germline, CDR1 LNHDA and CDR2 SQIVND (reference sequence). V was shortened by 7 bases and J by 3 bases, with 10 bases between the two germline ends. CDR3 coding DNA: TGTGCCAGTAAAGGAGGGAACTACGAGCAGTACTTC. Translation: CASKGGNYEQYF.

The gene calls are TRBV4-2 and TRBJ2-7; no clear D. V was clipped by 0 bases and J by 6 bases, with 9 bases between them. The V gene's germline CDR1 is LGHNA and CDR2 YNFKEQ. The CDR3 loop spans 13 amino acids. In DNA form, the CDR3 reads TGTGCCAGCAGCCAAGATTTTCCCTCCGAGCAGTACTTC. Residues: CASSQDFPSEQYF.

This chain connects TRBV7-2 to TRBJ2-6; D perhaps matches TRBD1 (7 bases). V was trimmed by 1 base and J by 3 bases, leaving 10 bases between them. The CDR3 covers 16 residues. Looked up from germline, CDR1 is SGHTA and CDR2 is FQGNSA. The CDR3 DNA reads as TGTGCCAGCAGCTTAGGGAGGGGGCGTGGGGCCAACGTCCTGACTTTC. Protein product: CASSLGRGRGANVLTF.

V and J are TRBV7-2 and TRBJ2-7, with a weak D call TRBD2 (5 bases). The CDR3 is 13 amino acids. The V end was cut by 2 bases, the J end by 3 bases, with 8 bases between. Germline V gives CDR1 SGHTA, CDR2 FQGNSA. DNA for the CDR3: TGTGCCAGCAGCTTATTAGGAGGCTACGAGCAGTACTTC. Translated: CASSLLGGYEQYF.

The V and J genes are TRBV28 and TRBJ1-2, with TRBD1 as a possible D gene (6 bases). The CDR3 runs to 15 residues. V was clipped by 2 bases and J by 4 bases, with 14 bases between them. Germline assignment: CDR1 MDHEN and CDR2 SYDVKM. The CDR3 is CASSLRGAGGYGYTF. The CDR3 DNA is TGTGCCAGCAGTTTACGGGGGGCGGGGGGCTATGGCTACACCTTC.

This sequence joins TRBV6-5 and TRBJ2-1, with 8 nucleotides matching TRBD1. Germline V gene sequence: CDR1 MNHEY, CDR2 SVGAGI. Unmatched junction bases numbered 3, after V lost 5 bases and J lost 0 bases. CDR3 length: 15 residues. This CDR3 reads CASSGTGGSYNEQFF. CDR3 DNA sequence: TGTGCCAGCAGTGGTACAGGGGGCTCCTACAATGAGCAGTTCTTC.

V usage is TRBV7-8 and J usage is TRBJ1-6; 8 bases are a match to TRBD1. The CDR3 runs to 17 residues. Germline CDR1 reads SGHVS; CDR2 reads FQNEAQ. The ends lost 2 bases at V and 9 bases at J; junction bases unmatched: 12. The DNA for the CDR3 is TGTGCCAGCAGCTTAATGTTGGTACCAGGGGGCGGTTCACCCCTCCACTTT. It yields the protein CASSLMLVPGGGSPLHF.